The 32 T cell receptor beta chains given below trace back to one sample, sequenced in a study of cytomegalovirus exposure and HLA in healthy donors. Primers for the PCR totalled 60 Vbeta and 13 Jbeta. The data were produced by immunoSEQ multiplex PCR, yet TCRdb's version contains in-frame clones alone and is incomplete. Altogether 160,000 or so clones are present, less than 85% being singletons, with the ten largest covering approximately 6.3%. Input material: PBMCs. The receptors shown here come from a woman in her 50s in good health and CMV-seropositive.

The chain recombines TRBV7-8 with TRBJ2-3, with D perhaps TRBD2 (6 bases). CDR3 length: 16 amino acids. Germline CDR1 SGHVS, CDR2 FQNEAQ. Trimming took off 4 bases at V and 0 bases at J, with 14 bases between the two ends. The CDR3 sequence: CASSSTLALSTDTQYF. CDR3 coding DNA: TGTGCCAGCAGCTCAACCCTAGCGCTTAGCACAGATACGCAGTATTTT.

This chain connects TRBV6-5 to TRBJ2-2; no clear D. Germline V gene sequence: CDR1 MNHEY, CDR2 SVGAGI. The length of the CDR3 is 12 residues. The V end was cut by 2 bases, the J end by 8 bases, with 6 bases between. The CDR3 bases are TGTGCCAGCAGTTACGGGCCGGGGGAGCTGTTTTTT. Protein sequence: CASSYGPGELFF.

This clone has just one count. The V and J genes are TRBV7-3 and TRBJ1-1; the D is unclear. The CDR3 contains 13 residues. V lost 1 base and J 5 bases, leaving 8 bases between the germline ends. Germline V gives CDR1 SGHTA, CDR2 FQGTGA. The CDR3 is CASSLNEGTEAFF. The DNA of the CDR3 is TGTGCCAGCAGCTTAAATGAGGGAACTGAAGCTTTCTTT.

The CDR3 region has the DNA TGTGCCAGTAGTATTTTTGCGGGGGGCCGGCAGCCCCAGCATTTT. It encodes CASSIFAGGRQPQHF. V and J are TRBV19 and TRBJ1-5; a weak D match, TRBD1 (6 bases). Per the germline V gene, CDR1 is LNHDA and CDR2 is SQIVND (reference sequence). This CDR3 has 15 residues. V was shortened by 3 bases and J by 7 bases, with 16 bases between the two germline ends.

V gene TRBV29-1 combines with J gene TRBJ1-2; D gene ambiguous. The germline CDR1 and CDR2 sequences are SQVTM and ANQGSEA. V lost 6 bases, J lost 4 bases, and 15 bases lay in between. This CDR3 contains 13 residues. The CDR3 reads CSVRDDISYGYTF. CDR3 sequence (DNA): TGCAGCGTCCGCGATGACATCTCCTATGGCTACACCTTC.

This rearrangement joins TRBV7-2 to TRBJ1-3; D perhaps matches TRBD1 (6 bases). The germline V and J ends were trimmed by 9 bases and 0 bases, with 12 bases remaining between them. CDR3 length: 14 residues. Germline CDR1 SGHTA, CDR2 FQGNSA. The CDR3 region has the DNA TGTGCCAGTTCTACGGACAGCTCTGGAAACACCATATATTTT. Its protein product is CASSTDSSGNTIYF.

The J gene is TRBJ2-3, the V gene TRBV29-1; 8 bases match TRBD1. This CDR3 has 17 amino acids. Trimming took 6 bases from V and 3 from J; bases not matched to a gene: 17. From germline, CDR1 is SQVTM and CDR2 ANQGSEA. CDR3: CSVVKLGQGRVTDTQYF. CDR3 nucleotides: TGCAGCGTCGTGAAACTCGGACAGGGTAGGGTTACAGATACGCAGTATTTT.

This clone was picked up one time. V gene TRBV6-6 combines with J gene TRBJ2-7; D perhaps matches TRBD1 (6 bases). There are 14 residues in the CDR3. Germline V gene lookup returns CDR1 MNHNY and CDR2 SVGAGI (reference sequence). Trimming removed 8 bases from V and 2 bases from J, with 16 bases in between. The CDR3 region is CASGPRQAPYEQYF. CDR3 bases: TGTGCCAGCGGCCCCAGACAGGCTCCCTACGAGCAGTACTTC.

This chain uses TRBV5-4 with TRBJ2-5; 9 bases are shared with TRBD2. V was pared by 3 bases and J by 2 bases, with 11 bases of the junction left unmatched. CDR3 size: 17 residues. The germline CDR1 and CDR2 sequences are SGHNT and YYREEE (reference sequence). The CDR3: CASSSIPGLAIQETQYF. The CDR3 nucleotides read TGTGCCAGCAGCTCGATACCGGGACTAGCAATTCAAGAGACCCAGTACTTC.

The CDR3 is CASSLSGGVVGELFF. The CDR3 nucleotides are TGTGCCAGCAGTTTATCCGGGGGAGTAGTCGGGGAGCTGTTTTTT. The chain carries TRBV27 and TRBJ2-2, with D maybe TRBD2 (6 bases). Per the germline V gene, CDR1 is MNHEY and CDR2 is SMNVEV (reference sequence). Trimming cost V 0 bases and J 7 bases, with 12 bases left between them. There are 15 residues in the CDR3.

The V call is TRBV5-1, the J call TRBJ1-4; D might be TRBD1 (6 bases). V was trimmed by 4 bases and J by 6 bases, leaving 22 bases between them. This CDR3 is 17 amino acids long. The germline gives CDR1 SGHRS, CDR2 YFSETQ. The CDR3 DNA reads as TGCGCCAGCAGCCCGGGGGCAGGTCCCGGGAGGTATGAAAAACTGTTTTTT. Protein: CASSPGAGPGRYEKLFF.

The V gene is TRBV6-1, the J gene TRBJ2-2; TRBD2 matches at 8 bases. CDR3 length: 15 residues. V was clipped by 3 bases and J by 2 bases; unmatched bases: 2. The germline gives CDR1 MNHNS, CDR2 SASEGT. The CDR3 spells CASSERGVNTGELFF. CDR3 nucleotide sequence: TGTGCCAGCAGTGAGCGGGGGGTCAACACCGGGGAGCTGTTTTTT.

The CDR3 DNA reads TGTGCCAGCAGCGTAGAACGCGGGGGGGTCACAGATACGCAGTATTTT. It specifies CASSVERGGVTDTQYF. The J gene is TRBJ2-3, the V gene TRBV9, with 9 bases lining up with TRBD2. The CDR3 has 16 amino acids. Germline assignment: CDR1 SGDLS and CDR2 YYNGEE. V trimming: 0 bases; J trimming: 2 bases; junction bases outside the gene matches: 4.

This chain joins TRBV7-2 and TRBJ2-7, with TRBD1 as a possible D gene (6 bases). V shed 5 bases and J shed 2 bases, with 16 bases lying between them. In germline, CDR1 is SGHTA, CDR2 FQGNSA. The length of the CDR3 is 15 residues. CDR3 amino acids: CASSLLQGSAYEQYF. The CDR3 DNA reads as TGTGCCAGCAGCCTCCTACAGGGTTCAGCCTACGAGCAGTACTTC.

The genes are TRBV4-1 and TRBJ1-2; tentative D call: TRBD1 (6 bases). This CDR3 is 15 amino acids long. Trimming cost V 0 bases and J 4 bases, with 12 bases left between them. Per the germline V gene, CDR1 is MGHRA and CDR2 is YSYEKL. The CDR3 coding sequence is TGCGCCAGCAGCCAAGATCGGGGCAGGGGCTATGGCTACACCTTC. It specifies CASSQDRGRGYGYTF.

V usage is TRBV29-1 and J usage is TRBJ1-2, with TRBD1 as a possible D gene (5 bases). Germline lookup yields CDR1 SQVTM and CDR2 ANQGSEA. Trimming pared 5 bases from V and 8 bases from J, leaving 24 bases between. The CDR3 contains 15 residues. The CDR3 DNA sequence: TGCAGCGTTAACGGTGGCGGGGGAGGGATGGGAGGCTACACCTTC. Translating it yields CSVNGGGGGMGGYTF.

This chain connects TRBV7-9 to TRBJ2-7; maybe TRBD2 (7 bases). There are 13 residues in the CDR3. CDR1 is SEHNR and CDR2 is FQNEAQ in the germline V gene (reference sequence). V lost 8 bases to trimming and J lost 4 bases, with 15 bases between them. The chain's CDR3 is CASRKGGDYEQYF. CDR3 bases: TGTGCCAGCCGGAAGGGGGGGGATTACGAGCAGTACTTC.

The V call is TRBV6-5, the J call TRBJ1-1, with D unclear. V was shortened by 6 bases and J by 4 bases, with 12 bases between the two germline ends. The CDR3 totals 13 residues. CDR1 and CDR2 from the germline V gene are MNHEY and SVGAGI. The CDR3 region is CASSQRRSTEAFF. The CDR3 bases are TGTGCCAGCAGCCAACGGAGAAGCACTGAAGCTTTCTTT.

The V gene is TRBV5-6, the J gene TRBJ1-2; 7 bases are a match to TRBD1. With 0 bases clipped from V and 10 bases from J, the junction kept 12 bases outside the gene matches. The CDR3 totals 15 residues. Looked up from germline, CDR1 is SGHDT and CDR2 is YYEEEE. The CDR3 DNA reads TGTGCCAGCAGCTTGGGGGGACAGATTGATCCATCCTACACCTTC. It codes for CASSLGGQIDPSYTF.

The chain couples TRBV2 to TRBJ2-3; tentatively, D is TRBD1 (5 bases). The CDR3 consists of 15 residues. The V gene's germline CDR1 is SNHLY and CDR2 FYNNEI. With 1 base removed from V and 0 bases from J, the gap between germline ends came to 8 bases. CDR3 nucleotide sequence: TGTGCCAGCAGTGAAGAAAGGGGTAGCACAGATACGCAGTATTTT. Translated: CASSEERGSTDTQYF.

The chain links TRBV11-2 to TRBJ1-6; maybe TRBD1 (6 bases). The CDR3 contains 15 residues. Germline lookup yields CDR1 SGHAT and CDR2 FQNNGV. V lost 5 bases, J lost 2 bases, and 10 bases lay in between. The CDR3: CASSQGLAYNSPLHF. Written as DNA, the CDR3 is TGTGCCAGCAGCCAGGGGCTAGCCTATAATTCACCCCTCCACTTT.

The V call is TRBV7-9, the J call TRBJ2-2, with D maybe TRBD2 (6 bases). This CDR3 contains 14 residues. Trimming pared 2 bases from V and 4 bases from J, leaving 8 bases between. Germline CDR1 reads SEHNR; CDR2 reads FQNEAQ (reference sequence). The CDR3 nucleotides are TGTGCCAGCAGCTTACTAGCGAGCACCGGGGAGCTGTTTTTT. It translates to CASSLLASTGELFF.

This chain links TRBV5-6 with TRBJ2-3; possibly TRBD2 for D (7 bases). Germline V gene sequence: CDR1 SGHDT, CDR2 YYEEEE. V was shortened by 1 base and J by 6 bases, with 18 bases between the two germline ends. This CDR3 spans 16 amino acids. The CDR3 DNA is TGTGCCAGCAGCTTGTTTAACGGGGGGCCGGGGGATACGCAGTATTTT. Amino acid sequence: CASSLFNGGPGDTQYF.

The V and J genes are TRBV18 and TRBJ1-1; 7 nucleotides align to TRBD1. Germline V gives CDR1 KGHSH, CDR2 LQKENI. Trimming took 4 bases from V and 0 from J; bases not matched to a gene: 8. This CDR3 is 16 amino acids long. The CDR3 is CASSRQLQGMNTEAFF. The DNA for the CDR3 is TGTGCCAGCTCACGACAATTACAGGGGATGAACACTGAAGCTTTCTTT.

The chain couples TRBV5-5 to TRBJ1-2; D is uncertain. The CDR3 runs to 15 residues. V gave up 2 bases and J gave up 4 bases, with 15 bases separating them. From germline, CDR1 is SGHKS and CDR2 YYEKEE (reference sequence). This chain's CDR3 is CASSFSGVPPYGYTF. CDR3 sequence (DNA): TGTGCCAGCAGCTTTAGCGGGGTCCCCCCCTATGGCTACACCTTC.

V gene TRBV7-9 combines with J gene TRBJ1-1, with no clear D. Germline lookup yields CDR1 SEHNR and CDR2 FQNEAQ (reference sequence). This CDR3 is 14 amino acids long. Trimming removed 1 base from V and 0 bases from J, with 6 bases in between. The CDR3 region is CASSLELMNTEAFF. Written as DNA, the CDR3 is TGTGCCAGCAGCTTAGAGCTGATGAACACTGAAGCTTTCTTT.

V and J are TRBV2 and TRBJ1-5; 9 positions agree with TRBD1. CDR1 is SNHLY and CDR2 is FYNNEI in the germline V gene. The CDR3 covers 17 residues. J lost 4 bases, V lost 3 bases, and 10 bases had no gene match. In nucleotides, the CDR3 is TGTGCCAGCAGTGATTCCGGGACAGGGTTCTGGAATCAGCCCCAGCATTTT. Protein: CASSDSGTGFWNQPQHF.

This rearrangement joins TRBV2 to TRBJ1-5, with a possible D match to TRBD1 (5 bases). CDR1 is SNHLY and CDR2 is FYNNEI in the germline V gene. The CDR3 totals 13 residues. The V gene lost 11 bases and the J gene lost 2 bases, with 13 bases spanning the gap. CDR3: CACGRDGNQPQHF. In DNA form, the CDR3 reads TGTGCCTGCGGCAGGGATGGCAATCAGCCCCAGCATTTT.

This clone was seen a few times. This chain uses TRBV29-1 with TRBJ2-3, with 7 nucleotides matching TRBD2. This CDR3 region has 14 residues. The germline V gene has CDR1 SQVTM and CDR2 ANQGSEA. With 5 bases clipped from V and 0 bases from J, the junction kept 5 bases outside the gene matches. In nucleotides, the CDR3 is TGCAGCGTTAGGACTAGAGATAGCACAGATACGCAGTATTTT. As protein: CSVRTRDSTDTQYF.

The V and J genes are TRBV19 and TRBJ2-4; 14 bases map to TRBD2. The V and J ends lost 3 bases and 4 bases, in that order; junction bases with no gene match: 11. CDR1 and CDR2 from the germline V gene are LNHDA and SQIVND (reference sequence). CDR3 length equals 19 residues. CDR3 amino acids: CASSIRLAGGQDEKNIQYF. The CDR3, as DNA: TGTGCCAGTAGTATCCGACTAGCGGGGGGGCAAGACGAGAAAAACATTCAGTACTTC.

The J gene is TRBJ2-2, the V gene TRBV9; tentatively, D is TRBD1 (5 bases). The ends were cut back, 7 bases at V and 0 bases at J, with 10 bases in the middle. This CDR3 is 14 amino acids long. Looked up from germline, CDR1 is SGDLS and CDR2 is YYNGEE. The CDR3 DNA sequence: TGTGCCAGCTCCCAGGGCACGAACACCGGGGAGCTGTTTTTT. Its translation is CASSQGTNTGELFF.

This CDR3 reads CASSQTAYGPQHF. CDR3 DNA: TGTGCCAGCAGCCAGACAGCGTACGGGCCCCAGCATTTT. J is TRBJ1-5 and V is TRBV5-6; possibly TRBD1 for D (5 bases). The CDR3 covers 13 residues. Trimming pared 4 bases from V and 9 bases from J, leaving 14 bases between. The germline CDR1 and CDR2 sequences are SGHDT and YYEEEE.